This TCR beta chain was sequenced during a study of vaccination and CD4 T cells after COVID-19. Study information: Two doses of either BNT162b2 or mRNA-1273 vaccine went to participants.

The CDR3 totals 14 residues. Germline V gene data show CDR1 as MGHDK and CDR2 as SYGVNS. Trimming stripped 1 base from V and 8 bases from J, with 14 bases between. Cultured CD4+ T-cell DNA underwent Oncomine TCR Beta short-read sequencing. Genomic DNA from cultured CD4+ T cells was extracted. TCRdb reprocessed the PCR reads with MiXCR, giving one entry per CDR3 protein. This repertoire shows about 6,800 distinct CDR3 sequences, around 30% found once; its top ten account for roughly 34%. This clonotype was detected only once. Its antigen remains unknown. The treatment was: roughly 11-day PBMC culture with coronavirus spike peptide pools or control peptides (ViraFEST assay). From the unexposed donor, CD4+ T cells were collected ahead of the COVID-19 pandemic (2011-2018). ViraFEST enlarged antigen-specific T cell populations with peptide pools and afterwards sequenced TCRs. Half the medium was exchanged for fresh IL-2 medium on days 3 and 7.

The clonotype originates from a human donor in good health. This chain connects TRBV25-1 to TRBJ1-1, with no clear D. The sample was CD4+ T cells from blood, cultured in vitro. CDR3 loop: CASSELTFEGEAFF. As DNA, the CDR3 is TGTGCCAGCAGTGAATTGACATTCGAGGGAGAAGCTTTCTTT.